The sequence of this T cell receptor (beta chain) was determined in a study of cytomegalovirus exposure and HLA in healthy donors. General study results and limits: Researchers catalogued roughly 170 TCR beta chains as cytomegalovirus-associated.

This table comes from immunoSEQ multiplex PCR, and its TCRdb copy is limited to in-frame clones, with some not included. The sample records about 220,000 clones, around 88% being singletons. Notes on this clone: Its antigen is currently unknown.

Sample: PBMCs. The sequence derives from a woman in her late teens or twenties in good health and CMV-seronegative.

CDR3 region: CASSQGTGIQETQYF. DNA for the CDR3: TGTGCCAGCAGCCAGGGGACAGGGATTCAAGAGACCCAGTACTTC. The V and J genes are TRBV11-2 and TRBJ2-5, with 9 bases that match TRBD1. In germline, CDR1 is SGHAT, CDR2 FQNNGV. The J segment lost 2 bases and the V segment lost 5 bases, leaving 6 bases of the junction unmatched. The CDR3 has 15 amino acids.